What follows is one TCR beta chain and its context. Its target is not known. This sample was taken from a study of cytomegalovirus exposure and HLA in healthy donors. The wider study: Samples from HLA-typed donors yielded about 86 million unique TCRs in an early data release. Study observations and caveats: A link between a missense DCLRE1C variant and TCR beta V- and J-gene trimming emerged from a later analysis.

From germline, CDR1 is SGDLS and CDR2 YYNGEE. The CDR3 runs 14 residues. V gave up 0 bases and J gave up 2 bases, with 8 bases separating them. PCR involved 60 Vbeta and 13 Jbeta primers. Repertoires were generated with immunoSEQ multiplex PCR, while TCRdb's copy carries only in-frame clones and drops some. The table lists about 190,000 clones, about 88% of them singletons, with around 0.31% in the top ten. The chain recombines TRBV9 with TRBJ2-5, with a weak D call TRBD2 (6 bases). This sequence was found in a woman aged 25-40 years in good health and CMV-seronegative. Sequencing was carried out using PBMCs. The CDR3 coding sequence is TGTGCCAGCAGCGTAGGGGCGGGGCAAGAGACCCAGTACTTC. This sequence encodes CASSVGAGQETQYF. The variable domain in full, with the rest retrieved from reference TRBV9 and TRBJ2-5, is DSGVTQTPKHLITATGQRVTLRCSPRSGDLSVYWYQQSLDQGLQFLIQYYNGEERAKGNILERFSAQQFPDLHSELNLSSLELGDSALYFCASSVGAGQETQYFGPGTRLLVL.